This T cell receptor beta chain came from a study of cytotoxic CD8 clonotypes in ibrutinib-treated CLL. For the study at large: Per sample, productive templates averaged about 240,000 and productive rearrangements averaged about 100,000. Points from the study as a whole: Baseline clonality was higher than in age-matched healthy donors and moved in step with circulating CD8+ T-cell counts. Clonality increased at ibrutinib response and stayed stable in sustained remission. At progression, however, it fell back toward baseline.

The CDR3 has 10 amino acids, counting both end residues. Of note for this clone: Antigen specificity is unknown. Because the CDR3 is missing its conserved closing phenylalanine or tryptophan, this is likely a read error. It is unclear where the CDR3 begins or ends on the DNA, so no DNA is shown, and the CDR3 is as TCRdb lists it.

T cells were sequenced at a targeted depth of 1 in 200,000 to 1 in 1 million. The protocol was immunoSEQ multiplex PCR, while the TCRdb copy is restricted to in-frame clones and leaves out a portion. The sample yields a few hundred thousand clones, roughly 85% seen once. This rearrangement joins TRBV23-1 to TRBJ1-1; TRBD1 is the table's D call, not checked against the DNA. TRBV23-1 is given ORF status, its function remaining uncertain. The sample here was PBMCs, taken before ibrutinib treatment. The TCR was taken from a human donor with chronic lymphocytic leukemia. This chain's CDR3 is CASSQYAQFS.